The 22 T cell receptor beta chains below were found in one sample sequenced in a study of CD8+CD57+ T cells in acquired aplastic anemia. Patients picked for sequencing had shown CD8+CD57+ cell expansion detected by flow cytometry. Genomic DNA constituted the template upon which TCR beta VDJ and CDR3 profiling was performed. In TCRdb, the reads were re-called with MiXCR into one record per CDR3 protein. The sample yields some 200,000 distinct CDR3 sequences, approximately 51% seen once. The specimen was sorted CD4+, CD8+, or CD8+CD57+ T cells (not recorded which) from PBMCs. The receptors were gathered from a human donor with aplastic anemia.

The chain uses TRBV19 and TRBJ2-3, with 9 nucleotides matching TRBD1. The ends lost 9 bases at V and 2 bases at J; junction bases unmatched: 6. Germline V gene sequence: CDR1 LNHDA, CDR2 SQIVND (reference sequence). The CDR3 sequence is 14 residues long. CDR3 in amino acids: CASARDRATDTQYF. The CDR3 bases are TGTGCCAGCGCCCGGGACAGGGCCACAGATACGCAGTATTTT.

The V and J genes are TRBV11-2 and TRBJ1-2; D not resolved. Between the trimmed V and J ends, which lost 1 base and 7 bases, there was a span of 4 bases. The CDR3 length is 11 residues. CDR1 and CDR2 from the germline V gene are SGHAT and FQNNGV. Here the CDR3 reads CASSLGAGYTF. The DNA for the CDR3 is TGTGCCAGCAGCTTAGGCGCTGGCTACACCTTC. Complete variable domain (other parts from reference TRBV11-2 and TRBJ1-2): EAGVAQSPRYKIIEKRQSVAFWCNPISGHATLYWYQQILGQGPKLLIQFQNNGVVDDSQLPKDRFSAERLKGVDSTLKIQPAKLEDSAVYLCASSLGAGYTFGSGTRLTVV.

V gene TRBV20-1 combines with J gene TRBJ1-6; D is perhaps TRBD1 (5 bases). Germline CDR1 DFQATT, CDR2 SNEGSKA (reference sequence). The V end lost 0 bases, the J end lost 6 bases, and 15 bases lay between the germline ends. The CDR3 runs to 16 residues. CDR3 amino acids: CSARESAGVTNSPLHF. Written as DNA, the CDR3 is TGCAGTGCTAGAGAGTCTGCGGGGGTTACTAATTCACCCCTCCACTTT.

The sample holds many counts of this clonotype. The genes are TRBV5-8 and TRBJ2-3, with 9 nucleotides matching TRBD2. This CDR3 is built from 18 residues. V lost 4 bases and J lost 4; bases outside the gene matches: 16. CDR1 and CDR2 from the germline V gene are SGHTS and YDEGEE. The CDR3 bases are TGTGCCAGCAGCCCCGAGCCCGTTGGCGGGGGGGCGGCAGATACGCAGTATTTT. It codes for CASSPEPVGGGAADTQYF.

This clonotype occurred many times. CDR3 sequence reads: CASSITLAGKQETQYF. CDR3 DNA sequence: TGTGCCAGTAGTATAACCCTAGCGGGGAAACAAGAGACCCAGTACTTC. This sequence joins TRBV19 and TRBJ2-5, with 9 bases matching TRBD2. This CDR3 region has 16 residues. V was clipped by 2 bases and J by 2 bases; unmatched bases: 6. Germline CDR1 LNHDA, CDR2 SQIVND (reference sequence).

V and J are TRBV24-1 and TRBJ1-1; D is ambiguous. CDR1 KGHDR and CDR2 SFDVKD come from the germline V gene. This CDR3 has 12 amino acids. Trimming removed 6 bases at V and 6 bases at J, with 10 bases between. The CDR3 protein is CATSSRQSEAFF. In DNA form, the CDR3 reads TGTGCCACCAGTTCCAGGCAGTCTGAAGCTTTCTTT.

As for this clonotype: This clone may be a read error of a much larger clone one base away. The rearrangement links TRBV5-1 to TRBJ2-2, with a tentative D call TRBD2 (6 bases). Germline V gene sequence: CDR1 SGHRS, CDR2 YFSETQ. V lost 2 bases and J lost 5, with 10 bases in between. The CDR3 has 14 residues. The CDR3 DNA is TGCGCCAGCAGCTTACCGGGGAGGACCGGGGAGCTGTTTTTT. This encodes CASSLPGRTGELFF.

Turning to this clonotype: Sequence at one end of the junction differs from germline and may be a read error. The chain has TRBV12-3 or TRBV12-4 and TRBJ1-1, with D perhaps TRBD1 (5 bases). This CDR3 is built from 13 residues. This CDR3 is CASSLDVGGEGFF. The CDR3 DNA is TGTGCCAGCAGTTTGGATGTCGGGGGGGAAGGTTTCTTT.

The rearrangement uses TRBV12-3 or TRBV12-4 and TRBJ2-2; TRBD2 matches at 8 bases. The CDR3 has 16 residues. V was clipped by 6 bases and J by 5 bases; unmatched bases: 11. DNA of the CDR3: TGTGCCAGCAGCCCGCCGGCGGGGGGAGGGACCGGGGAGCTGTTTTTT. It yields the protein CASSPPAGGGTGELFF.

Note on this clonotype: At one end the junction does not follow the germline gene, possibly because of a read error. The chain is built from TRBV5-1 and TRBJ2-3; TRBD1 matches 11 bases. Per the germline V gene, CDR1 is SGHRS and CDR2 is YFSETQ. This CDR3 spans 18 amino acids. CDR3 residues: CASSQRDRGRGSTDTRYF. The DNA for the CDR3 is TGCGCCAGCAGCCAACGGGACAGGGGGAGGGGTAGCACAGATACGCGGTATTTT. The full variable domain, completed using reference TRBV5-1 and TRBJ2-3, is KAGVTQTPRYLIKTRGQQVTLSCSPISGHRSVSWYQQTPGQGLQFLFEYFSETQRNKGNFPGRFSGRQFSNSRSEMNVSTLELGDSALYLCASSQRDRGRGSTDTRYFGPGTRLTVL.

This chain joins TRBV2 and TRBJ2-7; maybe TRBD2 (6 bases). The CDR3 is made up of 10 amino acids. The germline V gene has CDR1 SNHLY and CDR2 FYNNEI. CDR3 coding DNA: TGTGCTAGAAGGGGAGGCGAGCAGTACTTC. Its translation is CARRGGEQYF.

This clonotype has ten or more counts. The chain carries TRBV7-8 and TRBJ2-1; 8 bases are shared with TRBD2. The germline CDR1 and CDR2 sequences are SGHVS and FQNEAQ. The V and J ends lost 2 bases and 5 bases, in that order; junction bases with no gene match: 5. The CDR3 extends over 15 amino acids. The CDR3 reads CASSLLAGNNNEQFF. The CDR3 DNA reads TGTGCCAGCAGCTTACTAGCGGGCAACAACAATGAGCAGTTCTTC.

This clonotype occurred a few times. As DNA, the CDR3 is TGTGCCAGCAGTGCTCGCTCGGGACGGAACTACGAGCAGTACTTC. This translates into CASSARSGRNYEQYF. V usage is TRBV7-6 and J usage is TRBJ2-7, with D perhaps assigned TRBD1 or TRBD2 (5 bases each). Germline CDR1 SGHVS, CDR2 FNYEAQ. The CDR3 is 15 amino acids. V was pared by 6 bases and J by 3 bases, with 18 bases between.

The V gene is TRBV29-1, the J gene TRBJ1-5, with D uncertain. This CDR3 is built from 13 residues. Trimming cost V 4 bases and J 1 base, with 8 bases left between them. The germline V gene has CDR1 SQVTM and CDR2 ANQGSEA. CDR3: CSVVFDSNQPQHF. The CDR3 bases are TGCAGCGTTGTTTTCGACAGCAATCAGCCCCAGCATTTT.

This rearrangement joins TRBV10-1 to TRBJ1-1; D is perhaps TRBD1 (5 bases). Trimming took off 10 bases at V and 5 bases at J, with 17 bases between the two ends. Germline lookup yields CDR1 WNHNN and CDR2 SYGVQD (reference sequence). The CDR3 runs 13 residues. CDR3 coding DNA: TGCGCCACCGCCCCGGGGGTAGGAACTGAAGCTTTCTTT. This codes for CATAPGVGTEAFF.

This clonotype was observed a single time. The chain has TRBV24-1 and TRBJ2-7; no clear D. The CDR3 extends over 13 amino acids. Trimming shortened V by 3 bases and J by 5 bases, and 10 bases separated the two germline ends. Germline CDR1 is KGHDR and CDR2 is SFDVKD. CDR3 nucleotides: TGTGCCACCAGTGATCCCGGATTAGACGAGCAGTACTTC. Amino acids: CATSDPGLDEQYF.

Note on this clonotype: At one end, the junction sequence differs from germline, possibly due to a read error. J is TRBJ2-1 and V is TRBV6-7; D uncertain. TRBV6-7 is assigned to the ORF class and has an uncertain function. CDR3 length: 12 amino acids. The CDR3 region is CASSSRSHEQLF. DNA for the CDR3: TGTGCCAGCAGTTCACGTTCCCATGAGCAGCTCTTC.

This clonotype came up a few times. This chain links TRBV27 with TRBJ1-1; 11 nucleotides match TRBD1. Per the germline V gene, CDR1 is MNHEY and CDR2 is SMNVEV (reference sequence). The CDR3 spans 16 residues. Losses at the gene ends were 5 bases for V and 8 bases for J; bases not matched to a gene: 13. CDR3 sequence reads: CASSPSPGQGGREAFF. The CDR3 DNA follows: TGTGCCAGCAGTCCCAGTCCGGGACAGGGGGGGAGGGAAGCTTTCTTT.

Written as DNA, the CDR3 is TGCAGTGTTCGCCCCGGGACAGGGAGGATGGTTGAGCAGTTCTTC. Its protein product is CSVRPGTGRMVEQFF. The J gene is TRBJ2-1, the V gene TRBV20-1, with 9 bases lining up with TRBD1. The germline CDR1 and CDR2 sequences are DFQATT and SNEGSKA (reference sequence). With 7 bases clipped from V and 9 bases from J, the junction kept 16 bases outside the gene matches. The CDR3 extends over 15 amino acids.

Concerning this clonotype itself: This could be a read error, since a much larger clone is one nucleotide away. The chain's CDR3 is CASSQIMNTEDFF. CDR3 sequence (DNA): TGTGCCAGCAGCCAGATCATGAACACTGAAGATTTCTTT. This sequence joins TRBV3-1 and TRBJ1-1; D is ambiguous. This CDR3 has 13 residues. The germline CDR1 and CDR2 sequences are LGHDT and YNNKEL (reference sequence).

The gene calls are TRBV7-2 and TRBJ1-5; D gene uncertain. Germline V gene data show CDR1 as SGHTA and CDR2 as FQGNSA. Trimming removed 3 bases at V and 3 bases at J, with 12 bases between. This CDR3 has 15 residues. Here the CDR3 reads CASSLGLQINQPQHF. Written as DNA, the CDR3 is TGTGCCAGCAGCTTGGGTCTACAGATCAATCAGCCCCAGCATTTT.

This clonotype was observed many times. This CDR3 is CASTLAGGPSNEQFF. CDR3 in DNA: TGTGCCAGCACCCTAGCGGGGGGGCCGTCCAATGAGCAGTTCTTC. The chain combines TRBV9 with TRBJ2-1, with 12 positions matching TRBD2. J gave up 6 bases and V 6 bases, and 7 bases lay outside the gene matches. The CDR3 contains 15 residues. Germline-derived CDR1 and CDR2 are SGDLS and YYNGEE. The whole variable domain, filled in from reference TRBV9 and TRBJ2-1, reads DSGVTQTPKHLITATGQRVTLRCSPRSGDLSVYWYQQSLDQGLQFLIQYYNGEERAKGNILERFSAQQFPDLHSELNLSSLELGDSALYFCASTLAGGPSNEQFFGPGTRLTVL.